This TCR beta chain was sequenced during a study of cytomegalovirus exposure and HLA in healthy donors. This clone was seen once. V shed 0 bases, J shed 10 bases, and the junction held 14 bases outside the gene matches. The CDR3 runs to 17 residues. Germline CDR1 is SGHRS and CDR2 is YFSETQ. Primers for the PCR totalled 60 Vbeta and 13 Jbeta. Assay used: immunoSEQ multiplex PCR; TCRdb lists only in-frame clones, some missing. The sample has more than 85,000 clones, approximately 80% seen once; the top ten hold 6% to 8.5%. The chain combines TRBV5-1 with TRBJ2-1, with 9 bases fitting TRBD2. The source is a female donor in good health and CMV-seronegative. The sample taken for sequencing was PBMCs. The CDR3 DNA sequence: TGCGCCAGCAGCTTGGTGTTTGCGGGGGGGAATCCGCGAGAGCAGTTCTTC. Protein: CASSLVFAGGNPREQFF.